The T cell receptor (beta chain) under discussion was sequenced for a study of blood T cell repertoires in COVID-19. Assay used: immunoSEQ multiplex PCR; TCRdb lists only in-frame clones, some missing. Among about 150,000 clones listed, approximately 83% were seen once. CDR1 SNHLY and CDR2 FYNNEI come from the germline V gene. The CDR3 runs to 15 residues. The germline V and J ends were trimmed by 7 bases and 0 bases, with 15 bases remaining between them. V gene TRBV2 combines with J gene TRBJ1-2; possibly TRBD1 for D (6 bases). Material for sequencing was PBMCs or T cells enriched from blood (not recorded which). The receptor comes from an older man who had been exposed to COVID-19. CDR3 sequence reads: CASTRGGTTNYGYTF. CDR3 nucleotide sequence: TGTGCCAGCACCCGGGGGGGCACAACTAACTATGGCTACACCTTC.